This TCR beta chain was retrieved from a study of technical replicates of blood from a few donors (dated by TCRdb to 2016 to 2017). V gives up 1 base and J gives up 6 bases, and the segment between their germline ends measures 7 bases. The CDR3 numbers 13 residues from cysteine through phenylalanine. The only DNA kept is the CDR3, 39 bases in frame from the first base. Sequences SGDLS (CDR1) and YYNGEE (CDR2) are obtained from the germline V gene. In its sample, this clone was seen once. No cognate antigen has been identified for it. Base-call qualities are not available, and no considerably larger clone is one nucleotide away. The protocol used for the library was the immunoSEQ multiplex PCR assay. This is the immuneACCESS table as TCRdb keeps it, with only in-frame sequences that have V and J called. A part of the clones is gone; compared with another copy, unresolved V genes explain less than half, and the rest is unexplained. This sample holds tens of thousands of clones; approximately 92% were observed only once. The ten largest account for roughly 0.33% of the sample.

Material: T cells isolated from PBMCs. The sequence joins TRBV9 to TRBJ2-2, with no confidently assigned D gene. This sequence was found in a human donor in good health. The CDR3 reads as follows: CASSVYESGELFF. The DNA sequence is given as TGTGCCAGCAGCGTATATGAGTCCGGGGAGCTGTTTTTT. The full variable domain, completed from the reference TRBV9 and TRBJ2-2 proteins outside the CDR3, reads DSGVTQTPKHLITATGQRVTLRCSPRSGDLSVYWYQQSLDQGLQFLIQYYNGEERAKGNILERFSAQQFPDLHSELNLSSLELGDSALYFCASSVYESGELFFGEGSRLTVL.